The 6 T cell receptor beta chains listed next were all sequenced from one sample in a study of PD-1 blockade in mismatch repair-deficient tumors. This table comes from immunoSEQ multiplex PCR, and its TCRdb copy is limited to in-frame clones, with some not included. The sample consists of some 48,000 clones, roughly 80% of them appearing once. The input for sequencing was peripheral blood, taken about 4.5 months after starting pembrolizumab. Receptors were obtained from an adult with mismatch repair-deficient cancer.

This clone came up once. V gene TRBV4-1 combines with J gene TRBJ1-4; possible D gene TRBD1, 6 bases. Germline values: CDR1 MGHRA, CDR2 YSYEKL. The V end lost 4 bases, the J end lost 2 bases, and 14 bases lay between the germline ends. The CDR3 loop spans 16 amino acids. Here the CDR3 reads CASSPSDSVTNEKLFF. The CDR3 DNA reads TGCGCCAGCAGCCCCTCGGACAGTGTGACTAATGAAAAACTGTTTTTT.

The CDR3 region has the DNA TGTGCCAGCAGCCAAGATACCCTAGCGGGAGCGAGCGGGGAGCTGTTTTTT. Translation gives CASSQDTLAGASGELFF. This chain connects TRBV4-2 to TRBJ2-2; TRBD2 matches at 10 bases. V was clipped by 0 bases and J by 7 bases; unmatched bases: 8. The CDR3 spans 17 residues. Germline values: CDR1 LGHNA, CDR2 YNFKEQ.

This rearrangement joins TRBV7-2 to TRBJ2-7; D perhaps matches TRBD2 (5 bases). V lost 2 bases and J 0 bases, leaving 11 bases between the germline ends. The CDR3 runs to 15 residues. Germline V lookup: CDR1 SGHTA, CDR2 FQGNSA. DNA of the CDR3: TGTGCCAGCAGCTTATCGCCGGGGAGCTCCTACGAGCAGTACTTC. Protein sequence: CASSLSPGSSYEQYF.

This clone turned up a few times. The chain has TRBV2 and TRBJ2-3, with unresolved D. The germline V and J ends were trimmed by 6 bases and 5 bases, with 6 bases remaining between them. The CDR3 totals 11 residues. Germline V gives CDR1 SNHLY, CDR2 FYNNEI. CDR3 coding DNA: TGTGCCAGCAGGACCCGAGATACGCAGTATTTT. Its protein is CASRTRDTQYF. Full variable domain (outside the CDR3, taken from reference TRBV2 and TRBJ2-3): EPEVTQTPSHQVTQMGQEVILRCVPISNHLYFYWYRQILGQKVEFLVSFYNNEISEKSEIFDDQFSVERPDGSNFTLKIRSTKLEDSAMYFCASRTRDTQYFGPGTRLTVL.

V is TRBV29-1 and J is TRBJ2-5; no definite D call. This CDR3 region has 13 residues. Germline lookup yields CDR1 SQVTM and CDR2 ANQGSEA. The V gene lost 7 bases and the J gene lost 5 bases, with 17 bases spanning the gap. CDR3 nucleotide sequence: TGCAGCGCTGGCTACAGACTTCGGGAGACCCAGTACTTC. It specifies CSAGYRLRETQYF.

The gene calls are TRBV7-2 and TRBJ2-1, with D unclear. Trimming pared 0 bases from V and 0 bases from J, leaving 6 bases between. CDR1 is SGHTA, CDR2 FQGNSA, per germline. The CDR3 has 15 amino acids. The CDR3 DNA reads as TGTGCCAGCAGCTTAGCGGCCAGCTCCTACAATGAGCAGTTCTTC. It encodes CASSLAASSYNEQFF.